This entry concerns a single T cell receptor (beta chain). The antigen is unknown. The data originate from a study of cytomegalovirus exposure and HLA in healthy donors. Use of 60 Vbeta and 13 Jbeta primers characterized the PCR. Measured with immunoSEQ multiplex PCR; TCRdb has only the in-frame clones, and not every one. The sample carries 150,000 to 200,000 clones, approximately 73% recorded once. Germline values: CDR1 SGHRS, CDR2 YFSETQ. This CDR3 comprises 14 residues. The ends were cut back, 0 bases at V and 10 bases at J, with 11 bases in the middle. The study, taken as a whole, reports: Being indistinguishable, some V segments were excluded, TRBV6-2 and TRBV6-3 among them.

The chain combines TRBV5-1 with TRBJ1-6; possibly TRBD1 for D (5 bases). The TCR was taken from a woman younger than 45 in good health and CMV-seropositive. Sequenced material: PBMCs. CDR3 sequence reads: CASSLEDRGSPLHF. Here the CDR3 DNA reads TGCGCCAGCAGCTTGGAGGACCGGGGGTCACCCCTCCACTTT.